The entry that follows covers one T cell receptor (beta chain) sequence. As yet, its antigen is unknown. Within Nashville, Tennessee resided all donors, each a Caucasian adult. The CDR3 is 15 amino acids. From germline, CDR1 is MGHDK and CDR2 SYGVNS. This entry belongs to a study of shared clonotypes between healthy human individuals. Study findings and constraints: Several donors held about 5% of naive CD4 clonotypes in common.

For every subset, genomic DNA was evenly distributed across several immunoSEQ plates. As handled by the study authors: Without quality scores, immunoSEQ junctional reads could not be filtered like full-length reads. Libraries were prepared by immunoSEQ multiplex PCR; TCRdb keeps only in-frame clonotypes and omits some of them. The V and J calls and clone size come from that table; D and trimming were worked out from the DNA. Of 2 million to 2.5 million clones listed, 93% are singletons. Specimen: naive CD4+ T cells from PBMCs. The subset here: CD45RA+ positively selected. The clonotype comes from a young man in good health. Some clones in this sample may be carry-over from other donors' samples. The rearrangement uses TRBV25-1 and TRBJ2-5; tentative D call: TRBD1 (5 bases). The J call may be wrong; the DNA end is better matched by TRBJ2-7. CDR3 protein: CASSETGAGTYEQYF. CDR3 DNA sequence: TGTGCCAGCAGTGAAACTGGGGCAGGAACCTACGAGCAGTACTTC.